This T cell receptor (beta chain) emerged from a study of cytomegalovirus exposure and HLA in healthy donors. Study-level background: The 90 to 150 validation repertoires, a later analysis reported, used the same platform as the roughly 660 repertoires from the first cohort. Findings and limits, study-wide: There were some 150 TCR beta chains listed as cytomegalovirus-associated. A later analysis found first-cohort TCR clusters tended to co-occur in the 130 or so validation repertoires.

CDR1 MNHGY and CDR2 SAAAGT come from the germline V gene. The CDR3 length is 16 residues. Trimming cost V 0 bases and J 4 bases; bases outside gene matches: 8. The 120-subject validation cohort, separate from the 666-subject first cohort, included the donors. Regarding this clone: Its antigen remains unidentified.

Data came from immunoSEQ multiplex PCR; TCRdb stores just in-frame clones and leaves some out. The sample holds roughly 350,000 clones, just over 85% seen once. The sample comprised PBMCs. The chain employs TRBV6-8 and TRBJ1-1; 7 positions match TRBD1. This sequence originates from a woman aged 18-29 years in good health and CMV-seronegative. CDR3 bases: TGTGCCAGCAGTTACTCGGCAGGGGGGAAAGGCACTGAAGCTTTCTTT. It yields the protein CASSYSAGGKGTEAFF.